This T cell receptor beta chain was captured in a study of control samples from healthy donors and cancer patients. The germline CDR1 and CDR2 sequences are SGHTA and FQGNSA. V was shortened by 4 bases and J by 4 bases, with 17 bases between the two germline ends. The length of the CDR3 is 16 residues. Clones were read by immunoSEQ multiplex PCR, and TCRdb kept only the in-frame ones, dropping some. The sample records approximately 71,000 clones, under 90% being singletons. This clonotype originated in a man aged 60 to 75 with lung cancer. The rearrangement joins TRBV7-2 to TRBJ2-1; D is possibly TRBD1 or TRBD2 (5 bases each). The sequenced sample consisted of PBMCs. The CDR3 sequence is CASSSRDARNYNEQFF. CDR3 DNA sequence: TGTGCCAGCAGCTCCCGGGACGCACGGAATTACAATGAGCAGTTCTTC.